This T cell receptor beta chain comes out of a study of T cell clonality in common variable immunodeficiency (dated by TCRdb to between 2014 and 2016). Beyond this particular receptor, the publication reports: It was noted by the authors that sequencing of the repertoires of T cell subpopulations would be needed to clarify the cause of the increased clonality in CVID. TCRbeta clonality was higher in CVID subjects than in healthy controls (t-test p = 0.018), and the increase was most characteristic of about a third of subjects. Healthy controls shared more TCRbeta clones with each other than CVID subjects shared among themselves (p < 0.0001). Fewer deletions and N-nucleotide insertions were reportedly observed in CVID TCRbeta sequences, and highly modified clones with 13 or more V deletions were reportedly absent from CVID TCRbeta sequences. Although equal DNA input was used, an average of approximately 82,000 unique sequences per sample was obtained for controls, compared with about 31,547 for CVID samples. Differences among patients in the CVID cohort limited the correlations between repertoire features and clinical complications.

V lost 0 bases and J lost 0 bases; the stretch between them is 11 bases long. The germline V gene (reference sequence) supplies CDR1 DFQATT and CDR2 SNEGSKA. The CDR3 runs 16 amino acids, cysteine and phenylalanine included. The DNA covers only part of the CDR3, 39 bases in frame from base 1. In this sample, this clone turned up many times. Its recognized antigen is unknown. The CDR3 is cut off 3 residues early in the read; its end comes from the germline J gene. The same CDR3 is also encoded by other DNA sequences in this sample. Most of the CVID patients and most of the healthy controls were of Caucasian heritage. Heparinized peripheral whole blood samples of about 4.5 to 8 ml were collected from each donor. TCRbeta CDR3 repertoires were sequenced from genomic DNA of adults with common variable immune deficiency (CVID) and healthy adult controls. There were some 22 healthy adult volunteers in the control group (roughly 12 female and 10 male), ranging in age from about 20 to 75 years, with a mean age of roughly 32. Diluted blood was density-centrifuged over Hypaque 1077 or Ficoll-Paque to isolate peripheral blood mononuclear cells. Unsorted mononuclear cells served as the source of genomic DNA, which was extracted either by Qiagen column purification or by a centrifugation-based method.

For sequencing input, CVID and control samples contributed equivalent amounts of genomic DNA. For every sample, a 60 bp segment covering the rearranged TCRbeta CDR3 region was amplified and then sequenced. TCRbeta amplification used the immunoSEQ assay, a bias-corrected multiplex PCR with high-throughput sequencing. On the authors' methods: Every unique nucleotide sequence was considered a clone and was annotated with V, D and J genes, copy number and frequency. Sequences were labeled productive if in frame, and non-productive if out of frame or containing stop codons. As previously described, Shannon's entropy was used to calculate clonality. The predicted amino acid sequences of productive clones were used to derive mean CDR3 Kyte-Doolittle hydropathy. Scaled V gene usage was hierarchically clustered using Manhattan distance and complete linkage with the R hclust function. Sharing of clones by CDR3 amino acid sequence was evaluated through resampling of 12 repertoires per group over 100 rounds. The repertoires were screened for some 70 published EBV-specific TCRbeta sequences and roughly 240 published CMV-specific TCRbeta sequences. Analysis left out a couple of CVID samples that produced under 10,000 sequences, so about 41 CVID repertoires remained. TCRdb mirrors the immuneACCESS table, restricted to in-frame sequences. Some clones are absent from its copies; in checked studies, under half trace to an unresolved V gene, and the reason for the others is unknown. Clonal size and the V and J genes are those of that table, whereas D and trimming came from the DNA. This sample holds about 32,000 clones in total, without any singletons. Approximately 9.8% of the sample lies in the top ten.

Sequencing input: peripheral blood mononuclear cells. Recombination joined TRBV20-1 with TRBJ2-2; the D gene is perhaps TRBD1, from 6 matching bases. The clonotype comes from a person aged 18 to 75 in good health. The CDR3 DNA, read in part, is TGCAGTGCTAGAGATCCGACAGGACCGAACACCGGGGAG. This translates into CSARDPTGPNTGE. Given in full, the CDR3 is CSARDPTGPNTGELFF.